A selection of T cell receptor beta chains follows, all from one sample in a study of PD-1 blockade in classical Hodgkin lymphoma. TCRdb's table, derived via immunoSEQ multiplex PCR, lists solely in-frame clones and lacks some. The data contain tens of thousands of clones, around 89% of them singletons. The source was peripheral blood mononuclear cells (PBMCs), collected before the fourth cycle of nivolumab. These receptor sequences come from a human donor with classical Hodgkin lymphoma. Each CDR3 is given with its conserved first and last residue. A D gene is named only where the DNA matches it firmly.

j_call d_call v_call cdr3_aa cdr3_nt
TRBJ1-1 . TRBV7-9 CASSLTTVLNTEAFF TGTGCCAGCAGCTTAACTACAGTTTTGAACACTGAAGCTTTCTTT
TRBJ2-1 TRBD2 TRBV19 CATALAYNEQFF TGTGCCACAGCACTAGCGTACAATGAGCAGTTCTTC
TRBJ1-4 . TRBV15 CATAEGSVSNEKLFF TGTGCCACGGCAGAGGGGAGCGTTTCTAATGAAAAACTGTTTTTT
TRBJ2-7 TRBD2 TRBV30 CAWNRGLTSGRFDEQYF TGTGCCTGGAACCGGGGACTTACTAGCGGGAGATTTGACGAGCAGTACTTC
TRBJ2-1 TRBD2 TRBV4-2 CASSQLAGDNNEQFF TGTGCCAGCAGCCAACTAGCGGGGGATAACAATGAGCAGTTCTTC
TRBJ2-1 . TRBV7-8 CASSLVLAYNEQFF TGTGCCAGCAGCTTAGTACTTGCCTACAATGAGCAGTTCTTC
TRBJ2-5 . TRBV15 CATSRGEDAGGETQYF TGTGCCACCAGCAGAGGAGAAGATGCCGGGGGAGAGACCCAGTACTTC
TRBJ2-1 TRBD2 TRBV4-1 CASSPEASGTSYNEQFF TGCGCCAGCAGCCCAGAGGCTAGCGGGACATCCTACAATGAGCAGTTCTTC
TRBJ2-3 TRBD1 TRBV11-3 CASSITFSGTGGTDTQYF TGTGCCAGCAGCATAACCTTCTCCGGGACAGGGGGCACAGATACGCAGTATTTT
TRBJ2-7 TRBD2 TRBV11-3 CASSFGASGSYEQYF TGTGCCAGCAGCTTTGGAGCTAGCGGGTCCTACGAGCAGTACTTC
TRBJ1-1 . TRBV7-6 CASSTGLRGTTEAFF TGTGCCAGCAGCACAGGGTTGCGGGGAACAACTGAAGCTTTCTTT